The 22 T cell receptor beta chains below come from one sample, sequenced in a study of OX40 agonist ivuxolimab in advanced cancers. The method was immunoSEQ multiplex PCR; TCRdb's version includes in-frame clones alone and lacks a portion of them. The table shows 80,000 to 100,000 clones, with roughly 93% occurring only once. The specimen comprised CD4+ or CD8+ T cells sorted from blood, sampled in a trial of the OX40 agonist ivuxolimab. The origin of the receptors is an adult with an advanced solid tumor such as melanoma, head and neck, liver or kidney cancer.

The rearrangement joins TRBV2 to TRBJ2-1; the D gene is possibly TRBD1 (5 bases). The germline CDR1 and CDR2 sequences are SNHLY and FYNNEI. This CDR3 comprises 14 residues. Trimming took 7 bases from V and 4 from J, leaving 14 bases between them. CDR3 sequence reads: CASTRQTVYNEQFF. CDR3 in DNA: TGTGCCAGCACCCGGCAGACAGTATACAATGAGCAGTTCTTC.

The chain uses TRBV19 and TRBJ2-2; D gene unclear. V was shortened by 1 base and J by 1 base, with 10 bases between the two germline ends. CDR1 LNHDA and CDR2 SQIVND come from the germline V gene (reference sequence). The CDR3 contains 16 residues. The CDR3 nucleotides read TGTGCCAGTAGTATAGGTAGTTTTAGGAACACCGGGGAGCTGTTTTTT. Amino acid sequence: CASSIGSFRNTGELFF.

The V gene is TRBV7-8, the J gene TRBJ2-7, with a possible D match to TRBD1 (6 bases). This CDR3 has 14 residues. With 4 bases removed from V and 0 bases from J, the gap between germline ends came to 10 bases. Germline CDR1 SGHVS, CDR2 FQNEAQ. CDR3 amino acids: CASSSWDTSYEQYF. The CDR3 nucleotides read TGTGCCAGCAGCTCCTGGGACACCTCCTACGAGCAGTACTTC.

The chain uses TRBV21-1 and TRBJ1-1; the table names TRBD1, a call not compared with the DNA. TRBV21-1 counts as a pseudogene. The CDR3 spans 12 residues. CDR3 region: CASSKGQYVAFF. The CDR3 bases are TGTGCCAGCAGCAAAGGACAGTACGTAGCTTTCTTT.

The rearrangement joins TRBV11-3 to TRBJ1-3; D unresolved. CDR1 SGHNT and CDR2 YENEEA come from the germline V gene. Trimming removed 5 bases from V and 0 bases from J, with 14 bases in between. CDR3 length: 16 residues. This CDR3 reads CASSHRTSYSGNTIYF. The CDR3 DNA follows: TGTGCCAGCAGCCACAGAACCTCCTACTCTGGAAACACCATATATTTT.

As regards this clone: Other DNA sequences from this sample encode an identical CDR3 as well. The chain recombines TRBV15 with TRBJ1-5; 7 nucleotides agree with TRBD1. Germline lookup yields CDR1 LNHNV and CDR2 YYDKDF (reference sequence). V dropped 5 bases and J dropped 5; count of bases not matched to a gene: 9. The CDR3 runs to 15 residues. The CDR3 region has the DNA TGTGCCACCAGCCGAGCGAGGGACAGCTATCAGCCCCAGCATTTT. Its protein is CATSRARDSYQPQHF.

The gene calls are TRBV5-8 and TRBJ2-6; D uncertain. The germline V gene has CDR1 SGHTS and CDR2 YDEGEE. V gave up 4 bases and J gave up 0 bases, with 8 bases separating them. This CDR3 spans 15 amino acids. CDR3 nucleotide sequence: TGTGCCAGCAGCCCCCGTATCTCTGGGGCCAACGTCCTGACTTTC. It specifies CASSPRISGANVLTF.

This clone has just one count. The chain joins TRBV6-1 to TRBJ1-4; D is uncertain. The germline gives CDR1 MNHNS, CDR2 SASEGT. With 4 bases removed from V and 4 bases from J, the gap between germline ends came to 10 bases. The CDR3 is made up of 14 amino acids. The DNA of the CDR3 is TGTGCCAGCAGTGGGCAAATAAGTAATGAAAAACTGTTTTTT. It is translated as CASSGQISNEKLFF.

This clone was counted between two and nine times. The J gene is TRBJ1-1, the V gene TRBV30; no definite D call. The CDR3 length is 14 residues. V lost 4 bases and J lost 0, with 12 bases in between. Germline V gene data show CDR1 as GTSNPN and CDR2 as SVGIG (reference sequence). DNA of the CDR3: TGTGCCTGGATCTCTTCGCTGATGAACACTGAAGCTTTCTTT. It is translated as CAWISSLMNTEAFF.

J is TRBJ1-2 and V is TRBV18, with D tentatively TRBD1 (6 bases). From germline, CDR1 is KGHSH and CDR2 LQKENI. The CDR3 length is 14 residues. V was pared by 2 bases and J by 10 bases, with 17 bases between. This chain's CDR3 is CASSPEGQGTAYTF. DNA of the CDR3: TGTGCCAGCTCACCAGAGGGACAAGGTACTGCCTACACCTTC. Filled out from reference TRBV18 and TRBJ1-2, the complete variable domain reads NAGVMQNPRHLVRRRGQEARLRCSPMKGHSHVYWYRQLPEEGLKFMVYLQKENIIDESGMPKERFSAEFPKEGPSILRIQQVVRGDSAAYFCASSPEGQGTAYTFGSGTRLTVV.

The V call is TRBV19, the J call TRBJ1-2; D is unresolved. V shed 3 bases and J shed 8 bases, with 10 bases lying between them. There are 12 residues in the CDR3. The germline V gene has CDR1 LNHDA and CDR2 SQIVND (reference sequence). CDR3 nucleotide sequence: TGTGCCAGTAGTATGTCGGTGAGGGGCTACACCTTC. This codes for CASSMSVRGYTF.

V gene TRBV27 combines with J gene TRBJ2-3, with D perhaps TRBD1 or TRBD2 (5 bases each). This CDR3 is built from 17 residues. CDR1 MNHEY and CDR2 SMNVEV come from the germline V gene (reference sequence). Trimming stripped 3 bases from V and 3 bases from J, with 19 bases between. CDR3 coding DNA: TGTGCCAGCAGTTTCTCTCGGGGCGCAAAGGGTACAGATACGCAGTATTTT. Amino acid sequence: CASSFSRGAKGTDTQYF.

The CDR3 DNA reads TGTGCCAGCAGCGGACGAGCTGCTAGCACAGATACGCAGTATTTT. Protein: CASSGRAASTDTQYF. This sequence joins TRBV9 and TRBJ2-3; the D is unclear. In germline, CDR1 is SGDLS, CDR2 YYNGEE. This CDR3 has 15 amino acids. V lost 3 bases, J lost 0 bases, and 11 bases lay in between.

The V gene is TRBV7-2, the J gene TRBJ1-5; D call uncertain. V was trimmed by 3 bases and J by 7 bases, leaving 13 bases between them. Germline V gives CDR1 SGHTA, CDR2 FQGNSA. CDR3 length equals 14 residues. The CDR3 region is CASSFDRSAQPQHF. CDR3 bases: TGTGCCAGCAGCTTCGATAGATCGGCACAGCCCCAGCATTTT.

The chain uses TRBV6-5 and TRBJ2-3; TRBD2 matches at 9 bases. This CDR3 has 16 amino acids. CDR1 is MNHEY, CDR2 SVGAGI, per germline. V was clipped by 1 base and J by 5 bases; unmatched bases: 7. The CDR3 region has the DNA TGTGCCAGCAGTTACTTCGGGCGGGGGGGTAAAGATACGCAGTATTTT. It codes for CASSYFGRGGKDTQYF.

The rearrangement joins TRBV28 to TRBJ2-3; 7 nucleotides agree with TRBD2. Trimming removed 4 bases from V and 0 bases from J; junction bases left unmatched: 22. Germline-derived CDR1 and CDR2 are MDHEN and SYDVKM. The CDR3 covers 21 residues. CDR3 sequence (DNA): TGTGCCAGCAGTTATCCGGGACTACGAGCGGACAATCCTTCTAGCACAGATACGCAGTATTTT. It is translated as CASSYPGLRADNPSSTDTQYF.

V gene TRBV27 combines with J gene TRBJ2-3, with D uncertain. This CDR3 has 15 amino acids. The V end lost 3 bases, the J end lost 4 bases, and 14 bases lay between the germline ends. Germline V gene sequence: CDR1 MNHEY, CDR2 SMNVEV (reference sequence). The chain's CDR3 is CASSFLERSADTQYF. The CDR3 DNA sequence: TGTGCCAGCAGTTTTTTAGAAAGGAGTGCAGATACGCAGTATTTT.

This chain connects TRBV30 to TRBJ1-2; D remains ambiguous. Trimming shortened V by 1 base and J by 2 bases, and 8 bases separated the two germline ends. Germline CDR1 is GTSNPN and CDR2 is SVGIG (reference sequence). The CDR3 extends over 13 amino acids. The CDR3 DNA follows: TGTGCCTGGAGTGCCTCCAGAAACTATGGCTACACCTTC. Protein product: CAWSASRNYGYTF.

V usage is TRBV28 and J usage is TRBJ2-7; TRBD1 matches 8 bases. The CDR3 sequence is 16 residues long. Trimming removed 5 bases from V and 4 bases from J; junction bases left unmatched: 13. Germline lookup yields CDR1 MDHEN and CDR2 SYDVKM. CDR3 nucleotides: TGTGCCAGCAGTCTAAGTCCCGGGACAGGAAAATACGAGCAGTACTTC. Translation: CASSLSPGTGKYEQYF.

This chain connects TRBV7-2 to TRBJ2-3; D gene unclear. Trimming removed 5 bases from V and 2 bases from J, with 11 bases in between. The germline CDR1 and CDR2 sequences are SGHTA and FQGNSA. The CDR3 has 14 residues. The CDR3 here is CASSLGPNTDTQYF. CDR3 bases: TGTGCCAGCAGCCTCGGACCAAACACAGATACGCAGTATTTT. Using reference TRBV7-2 and TRBJ2-3 for the parts outside the CDR3, the full variable domain is GAGVSQSPSNKVTEKGKDVELRCDPISGHTALYWYRQSLGQGLEFLIYFQGNSAPDKSGLPSDRFSAERTGGSVSTLTIQRTQQEDSAVYLCASSLGPNTDTQYFGPGTRLTVL.

The chain combines TRBV30 with TRBJ2-6, with a weak D call TRBD1 (5 bases). This CDR3 region has 18 residues. V lost 2 bases, J lost 0 bases, and 17 bases lay in between. Germline lookup yields CDR1 GTSNPN and CDR2 SVGIG (reference sequence). The CDR3 here is CAWSPFDSLFSGANVLTF. DNA for the CDR3: TGTGCCTGGAGTCCCTTTGACAGTCTATTCTCTGGGGCCAACGTCCTGACTTTC.

The CDR3 sequence: CASSVTGTGKLFF. Here the CDR3 DNA reads TGTGCCAGCAGCGTAACAGGGACAGGAAAACTGTTTTTT. The rearrangement links TRBV9 to TRBJ1-4, with 8 nucleotides matching TRBD1. The V and J ends lost 1 base and 10 bases, in that order; junction bases with no gene match: 3. Germline lookup yields CDR1 SGDLS and CDR2 YYNGEE. The length of the CDR3 is 13 residues.